This T cell receptor beta chain is from a study of CD8 T cells in Susac syndrome. Germline V gives CDR1 SNHLY, CDR2 FYNNEI. Trimming removed 11 bases from V and 4 bases from J; junction bases left unmatched: 12. The CDR3 spans 14 residues. This clonotype was seen only once. The study sequenced TCR beta in blood CD8+ and CD4+ T cells. The multiple sclerosis control group consisted of treatment-naive patients whose relapsing-remitting disease, which was either stable or active, fulfilled revised McDonald criteria. RNA, at roughly 0.45 to 1 ug, was reverse transcribed with random hexamers. Amplification of TCR beta CDR3 used immunoSEQ multiplex PCR across 54 Vbeta and 13 Jbeta. Using its own MiXCR run on the immunoSEQ multiplex PCR reads, TCRdb lists one record per CDR3 protein. The repertoire consists of under 150,000 distinct CDR3 sequences, with roughly 89% occurring once and the leading ten covering around 0.24%.

Sequencing was done on a sample of CD8+ T cells from PBMCs. The rearrangement uses TRBV2 and TRBJ2-3, with 7 bases fitting TRBD1. This clonotype was sampled from a human donor with multiple sclerosis. The DNA for the CDR3 is TGTGCCCAGAGGTACAGACAGGGCGCAGATACGCAGTATTTT. Protein product: CAQRYRQGADTQYF.